This TCR beta chain came from a study of shared clonotypes between healthy human individuals. Study overall: Each donor contributed plates that comprised three CD4 naive, three CD4 memory, two CD8 naive and one CD8 memory.

Study-level results: Sequencing depth was expected to influence donor clonotype sharing.

The CDR3 is 13 amino acids. In germline, CDR1 is MNHNS, CDR2 SASEGT. V lost 6 bases and J 0 bases, leaving 8 bases between the germline ends. Terminally differentiated effector memory CD45RA+ cells were left out of the naive CD8 fraction, which was CD45RO-negative and positively selected for CCR7. This clone occurred a few times. Its target is not known. Replicate sorted-subset PCRs were loaded with around 200 ng DNA, roughly 33,000 T cell genomes. In the original workflow: As immunoSEQ supplied junction-only sequences (without quality scores), filtering differed. Measured with immunoSEQ multiplex PCR; TCRdb has only the in-frame clones, and not every one. V and J calls plus clone size are reproduced from that table; the DNA served to infer D and trimming. The sample holds about 2.1 million clones; 85% to 95% are singletons and the top ten take around 1.7%.

The chain couples TRBV6-1 to TRBJ1-1, with D unresolved. The clonotype comes from a man aged 18 to 29 in good health. Some clones in this sample may be carry-over from other donors' samples. Sequenced material: naive CD8+ T cells from PBMCs. The CDR3 is CASRMTVNTEAFF. The CDR3, as DNA: TGTGCCAGCAGGATGACGGTGAACACTGAAGCTTTCTTT.